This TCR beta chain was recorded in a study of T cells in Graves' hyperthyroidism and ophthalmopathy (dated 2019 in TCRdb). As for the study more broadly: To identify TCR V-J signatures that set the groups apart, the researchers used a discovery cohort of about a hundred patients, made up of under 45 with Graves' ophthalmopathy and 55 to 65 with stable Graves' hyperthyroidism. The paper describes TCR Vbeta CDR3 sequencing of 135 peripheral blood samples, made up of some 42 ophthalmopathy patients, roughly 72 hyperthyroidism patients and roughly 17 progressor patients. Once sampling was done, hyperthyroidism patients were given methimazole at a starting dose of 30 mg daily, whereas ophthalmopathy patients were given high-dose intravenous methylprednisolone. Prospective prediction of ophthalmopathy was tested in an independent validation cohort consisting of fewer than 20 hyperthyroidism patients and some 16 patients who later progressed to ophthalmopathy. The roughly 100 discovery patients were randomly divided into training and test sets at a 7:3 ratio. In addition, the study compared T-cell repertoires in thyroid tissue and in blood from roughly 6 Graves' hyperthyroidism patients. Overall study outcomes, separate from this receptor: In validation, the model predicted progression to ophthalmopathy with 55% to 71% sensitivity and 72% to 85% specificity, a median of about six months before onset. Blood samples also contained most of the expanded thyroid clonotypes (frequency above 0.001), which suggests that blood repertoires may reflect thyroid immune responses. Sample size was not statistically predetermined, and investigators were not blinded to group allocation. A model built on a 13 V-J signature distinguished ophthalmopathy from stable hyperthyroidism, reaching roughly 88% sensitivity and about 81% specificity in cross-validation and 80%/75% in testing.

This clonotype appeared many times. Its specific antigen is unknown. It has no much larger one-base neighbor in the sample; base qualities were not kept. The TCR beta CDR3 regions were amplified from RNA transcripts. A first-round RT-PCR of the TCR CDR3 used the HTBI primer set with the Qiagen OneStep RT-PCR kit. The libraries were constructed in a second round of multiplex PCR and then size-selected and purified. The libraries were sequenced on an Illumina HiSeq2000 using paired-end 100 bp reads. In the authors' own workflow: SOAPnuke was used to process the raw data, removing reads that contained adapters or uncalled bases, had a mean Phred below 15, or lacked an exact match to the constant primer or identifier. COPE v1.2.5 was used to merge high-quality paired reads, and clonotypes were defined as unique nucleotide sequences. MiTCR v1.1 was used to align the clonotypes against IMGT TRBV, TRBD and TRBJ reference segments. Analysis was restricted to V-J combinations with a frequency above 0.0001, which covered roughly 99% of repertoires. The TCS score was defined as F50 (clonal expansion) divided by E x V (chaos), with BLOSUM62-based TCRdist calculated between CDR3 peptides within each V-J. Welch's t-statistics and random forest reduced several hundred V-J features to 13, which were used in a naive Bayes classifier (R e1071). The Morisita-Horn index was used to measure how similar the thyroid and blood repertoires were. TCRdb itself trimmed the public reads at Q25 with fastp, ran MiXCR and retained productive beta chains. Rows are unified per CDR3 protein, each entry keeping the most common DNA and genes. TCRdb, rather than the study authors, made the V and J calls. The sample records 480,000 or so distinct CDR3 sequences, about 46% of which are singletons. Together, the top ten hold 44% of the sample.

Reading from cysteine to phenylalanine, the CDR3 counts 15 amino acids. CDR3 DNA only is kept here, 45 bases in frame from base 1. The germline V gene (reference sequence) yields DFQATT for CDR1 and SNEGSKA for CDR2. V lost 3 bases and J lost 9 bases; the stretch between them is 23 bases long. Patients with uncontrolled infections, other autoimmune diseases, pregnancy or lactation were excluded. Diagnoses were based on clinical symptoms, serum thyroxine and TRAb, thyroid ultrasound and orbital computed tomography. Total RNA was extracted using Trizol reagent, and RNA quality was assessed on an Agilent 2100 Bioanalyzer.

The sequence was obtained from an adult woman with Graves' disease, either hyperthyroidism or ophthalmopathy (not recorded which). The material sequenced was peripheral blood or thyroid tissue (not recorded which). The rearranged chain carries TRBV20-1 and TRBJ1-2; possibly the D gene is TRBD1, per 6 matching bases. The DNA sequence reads TGCAGTGCTAGGACTCCGGACAGCTATTTTAGGAGCTACACCTTC. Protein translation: CSARTPDSYFRSYTF.